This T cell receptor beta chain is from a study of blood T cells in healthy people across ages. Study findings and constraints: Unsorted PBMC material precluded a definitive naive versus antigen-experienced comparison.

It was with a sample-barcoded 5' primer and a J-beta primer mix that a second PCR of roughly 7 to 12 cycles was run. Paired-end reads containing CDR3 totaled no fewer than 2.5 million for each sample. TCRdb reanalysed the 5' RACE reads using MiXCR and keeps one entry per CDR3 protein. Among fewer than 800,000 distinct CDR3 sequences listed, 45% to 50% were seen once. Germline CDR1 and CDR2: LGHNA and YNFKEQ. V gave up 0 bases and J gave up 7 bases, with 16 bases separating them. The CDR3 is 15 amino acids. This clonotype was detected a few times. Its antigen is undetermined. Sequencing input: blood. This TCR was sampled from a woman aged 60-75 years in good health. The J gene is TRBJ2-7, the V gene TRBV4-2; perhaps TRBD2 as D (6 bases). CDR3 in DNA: TGTGCCAGCAGCCAAGAAGCGGGTTCCTACAATGAGCAGTACTTC. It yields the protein CASSQEAGSYNEQYF.